This T cell receptor beta chain was captured in a study of cytomegalovirus exposure and HLA in healthy donors. Details on this clone: Its antigen is undetermined.

General study results and limits: Based on reports, TCR beta sequences accurately predicted HLA-A and HLA-B alleles for most subjects. Cytomegalovirus-associated TCR beta chains were listed, numbering roughly 150.

In germline, CDR1 is SGHAT, CDR2 FQNNGV. V dropped 5 bases and J dropped 6; count of bases not matched to a gene: 8. CDR3 length: 16 amino acids. 13 Jbeta primers and 60 Vbeta primers were used for the PCR. Clones were sequenced by immunoSEQ multiplex PCR, and TCRdb holds only the in-frame ones, with some missing. Seen here are 150,000 to 200,000 clones, roughly 77% observed once, and the top ten hold under 2.5%. The sequence was obtained from a woman in her twenties or thirties in good health and CMV-seropositive. The chain recombines TRBV11-2 with TRBJ2-2; 11 nucleotides align to TRBD2. What was sequenced was PBMCs. CDR3 residues: CASSPGTSGLAGELFF. The CDR3 DNA reads as TGTGCCAGCAGCCCCGGGACTAGCGGTCTCGCCGGGGAGCTGTTTTTT.